The clone carrying this T cell receptor beta chain was seen more than once but under ten times. Original data processing: Reference gene primer amplification gave nucleated cell count estimates. Sequencing used immunoSEQ multiplex PCR; TCRdb keeps in-frame clones, though not all of them. That table furnishes V, J and clone size, whereas the DNA furnished D and trimming. The sample shows fewer than 130,000 clones, about 88% of them seen only once. CDR3 length: 17 amino acids. V was pared by 0 bases and J by 5 bases, with 4 bases of the junction left unmatched. The germline CDR1 and CDR2 sequences are LGHNA and YNFKEQ. The data are from a study of blood T cell repertoires in COVID-19. The wider study: Sample material is recorded as cDNA or gDNA derived from T cells, B-cell-depleted T cells, or PBMCs.

The specimen sequenced was peripheral blood. The chain employs TRBV4-2 and TRBJ2-3; 14 nucleotides match TRBD2. The TCR comes from a human donor in a cohort sampled during active COVID-19. The CDR3 nucleotides are TGTGCCAGCAGCCAAGATTCAGGACTAGCGGGAGGAGATACGCAGTATTTT. Translated, it gives CASSQDSGLAGGDTQYF.